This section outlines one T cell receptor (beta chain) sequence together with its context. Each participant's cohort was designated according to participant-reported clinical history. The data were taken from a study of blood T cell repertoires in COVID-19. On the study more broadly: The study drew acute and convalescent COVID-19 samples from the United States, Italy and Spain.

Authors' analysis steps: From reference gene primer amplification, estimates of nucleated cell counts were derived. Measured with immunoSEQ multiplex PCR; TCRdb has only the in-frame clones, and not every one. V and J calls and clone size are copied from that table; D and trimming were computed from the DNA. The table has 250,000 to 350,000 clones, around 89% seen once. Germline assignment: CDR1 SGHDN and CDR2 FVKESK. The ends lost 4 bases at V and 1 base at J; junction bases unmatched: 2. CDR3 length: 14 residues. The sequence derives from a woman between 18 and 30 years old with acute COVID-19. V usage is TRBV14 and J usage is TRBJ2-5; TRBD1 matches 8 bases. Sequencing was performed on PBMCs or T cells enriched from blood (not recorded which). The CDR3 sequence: CASSRTGSQETQYF. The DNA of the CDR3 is TGTGCCAGCAGCCGGACAGGGTCCCAAGAGACCCAGTACTTC.